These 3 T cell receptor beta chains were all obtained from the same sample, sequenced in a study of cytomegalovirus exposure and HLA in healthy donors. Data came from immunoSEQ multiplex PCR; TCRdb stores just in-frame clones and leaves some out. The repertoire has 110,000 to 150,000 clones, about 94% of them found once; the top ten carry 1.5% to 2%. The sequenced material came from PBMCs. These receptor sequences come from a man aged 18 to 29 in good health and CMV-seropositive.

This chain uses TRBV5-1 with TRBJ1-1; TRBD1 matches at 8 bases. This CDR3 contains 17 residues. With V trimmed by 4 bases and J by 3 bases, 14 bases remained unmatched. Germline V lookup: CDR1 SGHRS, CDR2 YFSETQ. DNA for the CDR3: TGCGCCAGCAGCCATCGGACAGGGATAGGTGTGGACACTGAAGCTTTCTTT. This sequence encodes CASSHRTGIGVDTEAFF.

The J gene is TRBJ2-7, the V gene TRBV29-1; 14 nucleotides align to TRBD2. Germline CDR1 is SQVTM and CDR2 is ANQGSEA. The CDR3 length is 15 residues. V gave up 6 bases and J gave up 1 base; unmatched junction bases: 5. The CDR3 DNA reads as TGCAGCGTCGCAGGACTAGCGGGAGGATCCTACGAGCAGTACTTC. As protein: CSVAGLAGGSYEQYF.

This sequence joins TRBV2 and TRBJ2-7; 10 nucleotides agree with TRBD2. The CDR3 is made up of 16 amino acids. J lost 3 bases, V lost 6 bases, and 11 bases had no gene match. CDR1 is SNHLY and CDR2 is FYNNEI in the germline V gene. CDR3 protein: CASRHSPASGSYEQYF. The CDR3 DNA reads TGTGCCAGCAGACACTCCCCGGCTAGCGGGAGCTACGAGCAGTACTTC.